This T cell receptor beta chain appears in the sequencing data of a study of CXCR3-negative and CXCR3-positive naive CD8 T cells (dated by TCRdb to between 2018 and 2020). A note on the overall study: In total, 130 million to 150 million TRB reads were obtained, which works out to roughly 1.5 +/- 0.3 million reads per library. Diversity and physicochemical repertoire analyses were performed on around ten donors pooled from two independent experiments. The TRBV-TRBJ cluster analysis covered naive subsets from a handful of donors and memory cells from 3 donors. General study outcomes and caveats: Within the same donor, TRBV-TRBJ usage looked similar between naive CXCR3-negative and CXCR3-positive cells, but memory cells had distinct patterns. Because surface CD5, which is linked to self-reactivity in mice, was comparable between the naive subsets, TCR interaction strength was also inferred from TRB CDR3 physicochemical properties. Both naive subsets had comparably high repertoire diversity, while memory CD8+ T cells had much lower repertoire diversity. Freshly isolated PBMCs were used for most assays because CXCR3 expression partially decreased after cryopreservation. TRB CDR3s from CXCR3-positive naive cells showed higher hydrophobicity (lower Kidera factor 4), lower energy, and higher strength and volume indices than CXCR3-negative naive cells.

Note on this clonotype: The antigen it recognizes is unknown.

From cysteine to phenylalanine, the CDR3 is 11 amino acids long. No DNA was logged. The germline V gene specifies SQVTM as CDR1 and ANQGSEA as CDR2. The sequencing machine was a NextSeq 550. The Human TCR Profiling Kit (MiLaboratory) was used to make UMI-labeled 5' RACE TRB cDNA libraries. The full amount of extracted RNA was used for cDNA synthesis, and the full amount of resulting cDNA was used for PCR amplification. Libraries were prepared in parallel using an identical number of PCR cycles. For the original study's pipeline: With a requirement of at least two reads per UMI, MIGEC and MiXCR extracted about 48,000 +/- 9,800 unique UMI-labeled TRB cDNA molecules per library. On average, each library contained roughly 40,000 +/- 10,000 functional in-frame TRB CDR3 nucleotide clonotypes without stop codons. After each sample was downsampled to 5000 UMI-labeled TRB molecules, VDJtools was used to calculate diversity metrics such as normalized Shannon-Wiener and Chao1. Clonotype-size-weighted physicochemical properties of the central five CDR3 residues (interaction energy, strength, volume and Kidera factor 4) were computed in VDJtools. TCRdb reprocessed the reads, reporting each CDR3 protein sequence once and no DNA. These V and J calls derive from TCRdb rather than the authors' analysis. The table kept for this sample lists 130,000 to 150,000 distinct CDR3 sequences. Roughly 0.28% of the sample lies in the top ten.

For every CD8+ T cell subset, approximately 300,000 cells were flow-sorted straight into RLT lysis buffer, and each subset was sorted in triplicate. To exclude memory contaminants, naive CD8+ T cells were stringently defined as CD45RO-CCR7+CD27+CD95-. Peripheral blood mononuclear cells were isolated from buffy coats using standard density gradient centrifugation. A FACSAria III was used to flow-sort naive CD8+ T cells into CXCR3-negative and CXCR3-positive populations. Total RNA was extracted from sorted cells with an RNeasy Mini Kit. The V gene is TRBV29-1 and the J gene is TRBJ2-7. The clonotype originates from a human donor in good health. Some clones in this sample may be carry-over from other donors' samples. The sample taken for sequencing was naive CXCR3+ CD8+ T cells from blood. This sample's cell subset or site label indicates: CD45RO-CCR7+CD27+CD95- naive CD8+ T cells expressing CXCR3 (TNR3+). The CDR3 protein sequence reads: CSAMSSYEQYF.